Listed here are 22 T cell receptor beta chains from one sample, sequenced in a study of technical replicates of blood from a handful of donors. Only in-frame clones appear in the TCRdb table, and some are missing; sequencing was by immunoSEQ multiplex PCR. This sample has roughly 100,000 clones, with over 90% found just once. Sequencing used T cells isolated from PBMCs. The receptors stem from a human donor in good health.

CDR3 nucleotides: TGCAGCGTTGGACAGGGAATTTACAATGAGCAGTTCTTC. Translated, it gives CSVGQGIYNEQFF. The V call is TRBV29-1, the J call TRBJ2-1; 7 nucleotides agree with TRBD1. CDR3 length equals 13 residues. CDR1 and CDR2 (germline): SQVTM, ANQGSEA. V shed 4 bases and J 4 bases; nucleotides not matched to a gene: 4.

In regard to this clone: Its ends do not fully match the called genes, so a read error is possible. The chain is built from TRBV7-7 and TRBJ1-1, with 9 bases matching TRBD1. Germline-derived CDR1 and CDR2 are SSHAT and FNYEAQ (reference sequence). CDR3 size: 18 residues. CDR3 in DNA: TGTGCTAGCAGCTCCCCGGGACAGGGAATAAGGGTGAACACTGAAGCTTTCTTT. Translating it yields CASSSPGQGIRVNTEAFF. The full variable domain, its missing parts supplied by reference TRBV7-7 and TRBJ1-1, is GAGVSQSPRYKVTKRGQDVTLRCDPISSHATLYWYQQALGQGPEFLTYFNYEAQPDKSGLPSDRFSAERPEGSISTLTIQRTEQRDSAMYRCASSSPGQGIRVNTEAFFGQGTRLTVV.

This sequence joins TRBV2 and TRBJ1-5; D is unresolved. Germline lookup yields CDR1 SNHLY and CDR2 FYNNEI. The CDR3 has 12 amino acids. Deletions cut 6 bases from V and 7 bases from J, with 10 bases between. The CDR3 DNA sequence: TGTGCCAGCAGACCCGGCGGCCAGCCCCAGCATTTT. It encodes CASRPGGQPQHF. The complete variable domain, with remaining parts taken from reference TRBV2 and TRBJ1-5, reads EPEVTQTPSHQVTQMGQEVILRCVPISNHLYFYWYRQILGQKVEFLVSFYNNEISEKSEIFDDQFSVERPDGSNFTLKIRSTKLEDSAMYFCASRPGGQPQHFGDGTRLSIL.

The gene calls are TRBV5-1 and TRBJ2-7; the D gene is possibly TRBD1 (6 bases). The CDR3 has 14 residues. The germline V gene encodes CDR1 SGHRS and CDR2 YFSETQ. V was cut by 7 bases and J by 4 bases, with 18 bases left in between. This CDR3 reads CASRYREVSYEQYF. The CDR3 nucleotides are TGCGCCAGCCGCTACAGGGAAGTGTCGTACGAGCAGTACTTC. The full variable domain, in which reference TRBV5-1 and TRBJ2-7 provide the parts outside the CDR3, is KAGVTQTPRYLIKTRGQQVTLSCSPISGHRSVSWYQQTPGQGLQFLFEYFSETQRNKGNFPGRFSGRQFSNSRSEMNVSTLELGDSALYLCASRYREVSYEQYFGPGTRLTVT.

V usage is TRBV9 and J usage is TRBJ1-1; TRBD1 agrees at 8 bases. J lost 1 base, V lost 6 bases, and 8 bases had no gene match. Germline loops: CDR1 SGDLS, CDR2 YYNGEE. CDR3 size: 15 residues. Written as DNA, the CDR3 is TGTGCCAGCACCGGAATTCAGGGGGCGAACACTGAAGCTTTCTTT. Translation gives CASTGIQGANTEAFF.

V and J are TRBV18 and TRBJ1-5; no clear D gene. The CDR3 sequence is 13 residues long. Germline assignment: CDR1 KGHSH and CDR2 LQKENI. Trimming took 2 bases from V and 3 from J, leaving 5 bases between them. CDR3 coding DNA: TGTGCCAGCTCACCAGGGCCCAATCAGCCCCAGCATTTT. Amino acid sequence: CASSPGPNQPQHF. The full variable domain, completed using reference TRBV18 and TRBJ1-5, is NAGVMQNPRHLVRRRGQEARLRCSPMKGHSHVYWYRQLPEEGLKFMVYLQKENIIDESGMPKERFSAEFPKEGPSILRIQQVVRGDSAAYFCASSPGPNQPQHFGDGTRLSIL.

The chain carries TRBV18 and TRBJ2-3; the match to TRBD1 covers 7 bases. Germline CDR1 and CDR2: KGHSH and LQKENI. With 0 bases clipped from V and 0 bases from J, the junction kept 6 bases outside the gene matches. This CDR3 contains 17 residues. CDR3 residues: CASSPPGTAASTDTQYF. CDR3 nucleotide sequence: TGTGCCAGCTCACCACCGGGGACAGCAGCTAGCACAGATACGCAGTATTTT. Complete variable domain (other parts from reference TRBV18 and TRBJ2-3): NAGVMQNPRHLVRRRGQEARLRCSPMKGHSHVYWYRQLPEEGLKFMVYLQKENIIDESGMPKERFSAEFPKEGPSILRIQQVVRGDSAAYFCASSPPGTAASTDTQYFGPGTRLTVL.

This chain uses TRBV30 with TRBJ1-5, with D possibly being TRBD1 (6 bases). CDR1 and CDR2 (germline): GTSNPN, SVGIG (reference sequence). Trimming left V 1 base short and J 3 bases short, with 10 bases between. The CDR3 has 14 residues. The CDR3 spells CAWSAGGSNQPQHF. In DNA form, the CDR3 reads TGTGCCTGGAGTGCTGGGGGCTCCAATCAGCCCCAGCATTTT.

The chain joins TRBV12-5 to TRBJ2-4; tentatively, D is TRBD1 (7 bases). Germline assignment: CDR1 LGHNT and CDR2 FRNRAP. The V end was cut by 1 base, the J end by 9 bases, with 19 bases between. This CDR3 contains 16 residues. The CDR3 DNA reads TGTGCTAGTGGTTTGGCATTACAGGGGACTGAAGGCATTCAGTACTTC. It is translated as CASGLALQGTEGIQYF. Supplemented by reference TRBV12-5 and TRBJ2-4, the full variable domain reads DARVTQTPRHKVTEMGQEVTMRCQPILGHNTVFWYRQTMMQGLELLAYFRNRAPLDDSGMPKDRFSAEMPDATLATLKIQPSEPRDSAVYFCASGLALQGTEGIQYFGAGTRLSVL.

In nucleotides, the CDR3 is TGTGCCAGCACTGTACAGGAAATCTCTGGAAACACCATATATTTT. It is translated as CASTVQEISGNTIYF. The chain links TRBV6-1 to TRBJ1-3; the D gene is possibly TRBD1 (5 bases). V was clipped by 7 bases and J by 0 bases, with 13 bases between them. CDR1 and CDR2 (germline): MNHNS, SASEGT. The CDR3 covers 15 residues.

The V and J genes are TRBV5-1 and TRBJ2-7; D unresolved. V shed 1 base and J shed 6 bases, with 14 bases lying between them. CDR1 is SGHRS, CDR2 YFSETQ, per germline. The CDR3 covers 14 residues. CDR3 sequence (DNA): TGCGCCAGCAGCTTGTCGTGGCAGGCTCGCGAGCAGTACTTC. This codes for CASSLSWQAREQYF.

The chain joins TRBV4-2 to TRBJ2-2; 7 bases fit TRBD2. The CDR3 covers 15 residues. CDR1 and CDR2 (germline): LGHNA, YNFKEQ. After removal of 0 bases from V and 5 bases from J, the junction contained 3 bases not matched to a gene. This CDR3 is CASSQDQGGTGELFF. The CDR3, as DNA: TGTGCCAGCAGCCAAGACCAGGGAGGGACCGGGGAGCTGTTTTTT.

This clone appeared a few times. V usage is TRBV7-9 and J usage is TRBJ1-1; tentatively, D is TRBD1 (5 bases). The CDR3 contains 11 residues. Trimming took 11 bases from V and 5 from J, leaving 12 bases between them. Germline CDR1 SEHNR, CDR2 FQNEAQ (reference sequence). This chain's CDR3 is CAGWEGTEAFF. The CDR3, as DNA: TGTGCCGGCTGGGAGGGGACTGAAGCTTTCTTT.

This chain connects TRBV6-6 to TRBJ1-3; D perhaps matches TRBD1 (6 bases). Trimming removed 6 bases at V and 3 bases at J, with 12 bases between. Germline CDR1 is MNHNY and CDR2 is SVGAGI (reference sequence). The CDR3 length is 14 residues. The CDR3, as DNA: TGTGCCAGCAGCGCAGGGGCGTATGGAAACACCATATATTTT. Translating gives CASSAGAYGNTIYF.

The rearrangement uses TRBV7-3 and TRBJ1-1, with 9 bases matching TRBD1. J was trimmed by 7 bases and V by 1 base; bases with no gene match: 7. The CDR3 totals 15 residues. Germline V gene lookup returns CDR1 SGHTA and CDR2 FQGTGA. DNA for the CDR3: TGTGCCAGCAGCTTAAGCGGTGGGACAGGGAGTGAAGCTTTCTTT. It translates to CASSLSGGTGSEAFF.

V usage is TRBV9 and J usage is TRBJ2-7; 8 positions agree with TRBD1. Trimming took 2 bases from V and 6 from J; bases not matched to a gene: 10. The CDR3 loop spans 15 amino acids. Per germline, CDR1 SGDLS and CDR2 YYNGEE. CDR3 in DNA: TGTGCCAGCAGCGTTCTCCCACAGGGGGTTTCCGAGCAGTACTTC. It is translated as CASSVLPQGVSEQYF.

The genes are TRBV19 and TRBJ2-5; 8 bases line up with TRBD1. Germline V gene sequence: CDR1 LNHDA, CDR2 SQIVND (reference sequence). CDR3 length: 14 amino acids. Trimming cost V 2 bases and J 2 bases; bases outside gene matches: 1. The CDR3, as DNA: TGTGCCAGTAGTATACAGGGGGCGCAAGAGACCCAGTACTTC. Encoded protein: CASSIQGAQETQYF.

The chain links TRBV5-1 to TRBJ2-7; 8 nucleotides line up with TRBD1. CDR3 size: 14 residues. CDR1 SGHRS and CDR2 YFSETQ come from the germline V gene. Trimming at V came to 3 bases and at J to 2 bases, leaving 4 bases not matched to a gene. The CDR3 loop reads CASSSGQGTYEQYF. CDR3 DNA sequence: TGCGCCAGCAGCTCAGGACAGGGAACCTACGAGCAGTACTTC.

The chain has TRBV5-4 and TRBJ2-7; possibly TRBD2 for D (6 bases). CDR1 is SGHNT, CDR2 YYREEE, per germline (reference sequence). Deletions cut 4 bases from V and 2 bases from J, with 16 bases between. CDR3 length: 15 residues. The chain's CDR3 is CASSQWTTLPYEQYF. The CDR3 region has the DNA TGTGCCAGCAGCCAATGGACTACTCTCCCCTACGAGCAGTACTTC. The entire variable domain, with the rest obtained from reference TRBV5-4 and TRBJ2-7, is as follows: ETGVTQSPTHLIKTRGQQVTLRCSSQSGHNTVSWYQQALGQGPQFIFQYYREEENGRGNFPPRFSGLQFPNYSSELNVNALELDDSALYLCASSQWTTLPYEQYFGPGTRLTVT.

The CDR3 nucleotides are TGCGCCAGCAGTGAGTCTAGAATCGGTAACAATCAGCCCCAGCATTTT. It yields the protein CASSESRIGNNQPQHF. The chain carries TRBV10-1 and TRBJ1-5, with D uncertain. The CDR3 contains 16 residues. Germline V CDR1 and CDR2: WNHNN, SYGVQD (reference sequence). With 0 bases removed from V and 3 bases from J, the gap between germline ends came to 12 bases.

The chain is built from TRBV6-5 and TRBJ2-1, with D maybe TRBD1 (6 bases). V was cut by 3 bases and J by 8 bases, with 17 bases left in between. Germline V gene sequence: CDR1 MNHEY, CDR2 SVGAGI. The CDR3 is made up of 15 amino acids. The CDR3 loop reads CASSYSTGYSDEQFF. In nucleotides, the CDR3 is TGTGCCAGCAGTTATTCCACAGGGTATTCTGATGAGCAGTTCTTC.

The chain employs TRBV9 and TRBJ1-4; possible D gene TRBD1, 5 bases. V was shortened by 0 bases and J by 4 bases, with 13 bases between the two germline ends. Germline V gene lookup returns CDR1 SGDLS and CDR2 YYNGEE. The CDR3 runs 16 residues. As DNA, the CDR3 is TGTGCCAGCAGCGTAGTACCCAGGGCCAATAATGAAAAACTGTTTTTT. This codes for CASSVVPRANNEKLFF.